Listed here are 17 T cell receptor beta chains from one sample, sequenced in a study of beta chain features in type 1 diabetes. Study-wide results and caveats: TCRB CDR3s from Type 1 diabetes patients were moderately but significantly shorter in all four CD4+ subsets.

Their specific antigens are unknown. Sequencing targeted expressed TCRB transcripts, as all isolated RNA had been reverse transcribed. Produced via immunoSEQ multiplex PCR; TCRdb's table is partial and in-frame only. The repertoire consists of some 150,000 clones, with about an eighth occurring once and the leading ten covering roughly 1.4%. Material for sequencing was central memory CD4+ T cells from blood. Every receptor here comes from a young man with type 1 diabetes.

The rearrangement links TRBV5-1 to TRBJ2-5; unclear D gene. V lost 1 base to trimming and J lost 5 bases, with 12 bases between them. CDR1 and CDR2 from the germline V gene are SGHRS and YFSETQ. The CDR3 contains 14 residues. The CDR3 loop is CASSLSSQGETQYF. The CDR3 DNA follows: TGCGCCAGCAGCTTGTCGAGTCAAGGGGAGACCCAGTACTTC.

This sequence joins TRBV15 and TRBJ2-1, with unresolved D. The CDR3 has 14 residues. V was cut by 5 bases and J by 5 bases, with 13 bases left in between. Germline assignment: CDR1 LNHNV and CDR2 YYDKDF (reference sequence). This CDR3 reads CATSPTDANNEQFF. Written as DNA, the CDR3 is TGTGCCACCAGCCCGACGGACGCGAACAATGAGCAGTTCTTC. The full variable domain, in which reference TRBV15 and TRBJ2-1 provide the parts outside the CDR3, is DAMVIQNPRYQVTQFGKPVTLSCSQTLNHNVMYWYQQKSSQAPKLLFHYYDKDFNNEADTPDNFQSRRPNTSFCFLDIRSPGLGDTAMYLCATSPTDANNEQFFGPGTRLTVL.

This clone has just a few counts. The chain recombines TRBV2 with TRBJ1-2; possible D gene TRBD1, 5 bases. V was cut by 4 bases and J by 7 bases, with 7 bases left in between. CDR3 length equals 11 residues. Germline V gives CDR1 SNHLY, CDR2 FYNNEI. This CDR3 is CASSAGAGYTF. The CDR3 coding sequence is TGTGCCAGCAGTGCTGGGGCTGGCTACACCTTC.

This clone appeared a few times. CDR3 coding DNA: TGCGCCAGCCGAGGGGGCGCGGGCACCGGGGAGCTGTTTTTT. Its protein is CASRGGAGTGELFF. The chain joins TRBV5-1 to TRBJ2-2; TRBD1 matches 7 bases. This CDR3 spans 14 amino acids. V dropped 7 bases and J dropped 4; count of bases not matched to a gene: 7. Per germline, CDR1 SGHRS and CDR2 YFSETQ.

This clone was seen a handful of times. DNA of the CDR3: TGCGCCAGCAGCCCGTCCCTTCGCGGGGGGGGCGATGAGCAGTTCTTC. Translating it yields CASSPSLRGGGDEQFF. The chain combines TRBV5-1 with TRBJ2-1; 9 bases are a match to TRBD2. There are 16 residues in the CDR3. Losses at the gene ends were 4 bases for V and 8 bases for J; bases not matched to a gene: 13. Germline lookup yields CDR1 SGHRS and CDR2 YFSETQ.

Only a few counts were recorded for this clone. V usage is TRBV7-2 and J usage is TRBJ2-3; 9 bases line up with TRBD2. The CDR3 is 15 residues long. The germline V gene has CDR1 SGHTA and CDR2 FQGNSA. Trimming removed 2 bases from V and 4 bases from J; junction bases left unmatched: 4. The CDR3 loop reads CASSLLAGWPDTQYF. The CDR3 DNA is TGTGCCAGCAGCTTACTAGCGGGGTGGCCAGATACGCAGTATTTT.

In its sample, this clone was seen a few times. The chain couples TRBV28 to TRBJ2-3, with 9 bases matching TRBD1. This CDR3 has 16 amino acids. Germline V gene sequence: CDR1 MDHEN, CDR2 SYDVKM. V lost 3 bases to trimming and J lost 4 bases; unmatched junction nucleotides: 8. In nucleotides, the CDR3 is TGTGCCAGCAGTTTTACAGGGGGCGAAGTCCCAGATACGCAGTATTTT. It codes for CASSFTGGEVPDTQYF.

This clone was counted ten times or more. Other DNA sequences within the sample encode an identical CDR3. This chain connects TRBV4-1 to TRBJ2-5, with D possibly TRBD2 on 6 matching bases. The germline V and J ends were trimmed by 1 base and 1 base, with 19 bases remaining between them. CDR1 MGHRA and CDR2 YSYEKL come from the germline V gene. The CDR3 has 18 amino acids. CDR3 sequence: CASSQVLGPGGFQETQYF. As DNA, the CDR3 is TGCGCCAGCAGCCAAGTATTGGGGCCCGGGGGTTTCCAAGAGACCCAGTACTTC.

The chain carries TRBV11-2 and TRBJ1-1; D perhaps matches TRBD1 (5 bases). V lost 0 bases and J lost 7, with 9 bases in between. The germline gives CDR1 SGHAT, CDR2 FQNNGV. The CDR3 loop spans 13 amino acids. The CDR3 bases are TGTGCCAGCAGCTTAGAACGGACAAGTGAAGCTTTCTTT. Amino acid sequence: CASSLERTSEAFF.

The sample holds a few counts of this clone. J is TRBJ1-1 and V is TRBV28; D unclear. The CDR3 contains 15 residues. The germline CDR1 and CDR2 sequences are MDHEN and SYDVKM. V lost 5 bases and J 6 bases, leaving 19 bases between the germline ends. The DNA of the CDR3 is TGTGCCAGCAGTCGGATCGGGATTCAGGTTCCTGAAGCTTTCTTT. Its translation is CASSRIGIQVPEAFF.

This clone was found a few times. One end of the junction varies from germline; a read error may be responsible. The chain carries TRBV2 and TRBJ2-4; perhaps TRBD2 as D (5 bases). The germline gives CDR1 SNHLY, CDR2 FYNNEI. The CDR3 is made up of 12 amino acids. The CDR3 DNA follows: TGTGCCAGCCTAGGAGGTACGACCTCAGAAAACTTC. It encodes CASLGGTTSENF.

This clone was seen only a few times. The chain joins TRBV30 to TRBJ1-2, with 11 bases identical to TRBD1. With V trimmed by 5 bases and J by 2 bases, 13 bases remained unmatched. This CDR3 has 17 amino acids. Looked up from germline, CDR1 is GTSNPN and CDR2 is SVGIG (reference sequence). CDR3 in DNA: TGTGCCTGGGACCCCGCTCTGGGACAGGGGGGGAACTATGGCTACACCTTC. As protein: CAWDPALGQGGNYGYTF.

This clone was counted only a few times. The V call is TRBV7-2, the J call TRBJ1-2; the D is unclear. Trimming stripped 6 bases from V and 4 bases from J, with 15 bases between. Germline CDR1 is SGHTA and CDR2 is FQGNSA. This CDR3 comprises 14 residues. This CDR3 is CASSSKAGGYGYTF. CDR3 DNA: TGTGCCAGCAGTAGCAAAGCGGGCGGCTATGGCTACACCTTC.

The chain combines TRBV7-9 with TRBJ1-3; no clear D gene. In germline, CDR1 is SEHNR, CDR2 FQNEAQ (reference sequence). Trimming took off 1 base at V and 0 bases at J, with 10 bases between the two ends. The CDR3 loop spans 16 amino acids. CDR3 nucleotides: TGTGCCAGCAGCTTAGGAGCTCTGCCCTCTGGAAACACCATATATTTT. It yields the protein CASSLGALPSGNTIYF. Drawing the rest from reference TRBV7-9 and TRBJ1-3, the complete variable domain is DTGVSQNPRHKITKRGQNVTFRCDPISEHNRLYWYRQTLGQGPEFLTYFQNEAQLEKSRLLSDRFSAERPKGSFSTLEIQRTEQGDSAMYLCASSLGALPSGNTIYFGEGSWLTVV.

CDR3 DNA: TGTGCCAGCAGCGAAATCGGGACAGGGGGCACTGAAGCTTTCTTT. Translation: CASSEIGTGGTEAFF. The V and J genes are TRBV11-3 and TRBJ1-1; 11 bases line up with TRBD1. The junction had 6 bases not matched to a gene; V was cut back by 5 bases and J by 4 bases. The CDR3 loop spans 15 amino acids. Per germline, CDR1 SGHNT and CDR2 YENEEA.

There are a few counts of this clone. The CDR3 nucleotides read TGCGCCAGCAGCTTGGGGGCAGTTAATGAAAAACTGTTTTTT. It specifies CASSLGAVNEKLFF. This chain joins TRBV5-1 and TRBJ1-4; D uncertain. The ends were cut back, 0 bases at V and 4 bases at J, with 7 bases in the middle. The CDR3 is 14 residues long. CDR1 and CDR2 from the germline V gene are SGHRS and YFSETQ.

J is TRBJ2-7 and V is TRBV19; 7 bases match TRBD1. With V trimmed by 4 bases and J by 6 bases, 18 bases remained unmatched. In germline, CDR1 is LNHDA, CDR2 SQIVND (reference sequence). This CDR3 is built from 17 residues. CDR3 in amino acids: CASSTTRDSLTSGEQYF. CDR3 nucleotides: TGTGCCAGTAGTACCACCCGGGACAGCCTTACGAGCGGCGAGCAGTACTTC.